The 23 T cell receptor beta chains below come from one sample, sequenced in a study of CD8 T cells in ankylosing spondylitis (TCRdb year 2017). Library method: 5' RACE. Sequencing took place on an Illumina HiSeq 2500. The public reads were quality trimmed at Q25 with fastp and then assembled into clones with MiXCR by TCRdb, keeping productive beta chains. Here each entry gathers all rows of one CDR3 protein and keeps the most common genes and DNA. The table for this sample lists some 180,000 distinct CDR3 sequences; around a sixth of them were counted only once. The top ten clonotypes cover 4.3% of the sample. The sample was blood, either unsorted or a sorted T cell fraction (not recorded which). The receptors were gathered from a male donor under 35 with ankylosing spondylitis or in good health (not recorded which). Donor details come from another sample of the same person, matched by shared clones.

The rearrangement links TRBV27 to TRBJ1-2, with 7 bases that match TRBD1. J lost 6 bases, V lost 6 bases, and 7 bases had no gene match. CDR3 length equals 13 residues. Per germline, CDR1 MNHEY and CDR2 SMNVEV (reference sequence). The CDR3 loop reads CASRDRRLDGYTF. The CDR3 region has the DNA TGTGCCAGCAGGGACAGGAGGTTGGATGGCTACACCTTC.

There are many counts of this clonotype. The CDR3 region is CASSREGQDTGELFF. CDR3 coding DNA: TGTGCCAGCAGCAGGGAGGGACAAGACACCGGGGAGCTGTTTTTT. The rearrangement uses TRBV21-1 and TRBJ2-2; the DNA was not used to check the table's D call, TRBD2. TRBV21-1 has pseudogene status. There are 15 residues in the CDR3.

This clonotype was seen repeatedly, ten times or more. This chain connects TRBV12-5 to TRBJ2-7, with D perhaps TRBD2 (5 bases). Per germline, CDR1 LGHNT and CDR2 FRNRAP. The V gene lost 3 bases and the J gene lost 4 bases, with 10 bases spanning the gap. CDR3 length equals 13 residues. The CDR3 here is CASGFEGVYEQYV. The CDR3 coding sequence is TGTGCTAGTGGTTTTGAGGGAGTTTACGAGCAGTACGTC.

The rearrangement uses TRBV20-1 and TRBJ2-3; 11 bases line up with TRBD2. From germline, CDR1 is DFQATT and CDR2 SNEGSKA (reference sequence). The CDR3 length is 13 residues. Unmatched junction bases numbered 4, after V lost 8 bases and J lost 3 bases. Here the CDR3 DNA reads TGCAGTCCGTTAGCGGGAGGGACAGATACGCAGTATTTT. It encodes CSPLAGGTDTQYF.

This clonotype was seen at least ten times. V usage is TRBV30 and J usage is TRBJ2-1, with 9 nucleotides matching TRBD2. J gave up 1 base and V 1 base, and 2 bases lay outside the gene matches. The germline CDR1 and CDR2 sequences are GTSNPN and SVGIG (reference sequence). The CDR3 length is 15 residues. DNA of the CDR3: TGTGCCTGGAGTGAACTAGCGGGTTCCTACAATGAGCAGTTCTTC. Translating it yields CAWSELAGSYNEQFF.

CDR3 nucleotides: TGTGCCAGCTGCCGGAGGGCAAGCTACCAAGAGACCCAGTACTTC. Its translation: CASCRRASYQETQYF. The chain carries TRBV21-1 and TRBJ2-5; the tabulated D call, TRBD2, remains unverified against the DNA. TRBV21-1 is an annotated pseudogene. The CDR3 runs to 15 residues.

This clonotype has ten or more counts. The chain is built from TRBV4-1 and TRBJ2-2; 12 nucleotides line up with TRBD2. The germline CDR1 and CDR2 sequences are MGHRA and YSYEKL. The CDR3 has 18 amino acids. V trimming: 4 bases; J trimming: 1 base; junction bases outside the gene matches: 7. The CDR3 reads CASSPLGLAGVNTGELFF. The CDR3 bases are TGCGCCAGCAGCCCCTTGGGACTAGCGGGTGTGAACACCGGGGAGCTGTTTTTT.

This clonotype appeared many times. The V call is TRBV5-6, the J call TRBJ1-5; a weak D match, TRBD1 (5 bases). Deletions cut 3 bases from V and 3 bases from J, with 16 bases between. The germline gives CDR1 SGHDT, CDR2 YYEEEE. This CDR3 is built from 16 residues. Here the CDR3 DNA reads TGTGCCAGCAGCTGGGGGGGGACGGTAGCCAATCAGCCCCAGCATTTT. It translates to CASSWGGTVANQPQHF. Full variable domain (rest looked up from reference TRBV5-6 and TRBJ1-5): DAGVTQSPTHLIKTRGQQVTLRCSPKSGHDTVSWYQQALGQGPQFIFQYYEEEERQRGNFPDRFSGHQFPNYSSELNVNALLLGDSALYLCASSWGGTVANQPQHFGDGTRLSIL.

This clonotype was seen repeatedly, ten times or more. The rearrangement uses TRBV5-1 and TRBJ2-7; 11 nucleotides match TRBD1. CDR1 is SGHRS and CDR2 is YFSETQ in the germline V gene. Germline trimming cut 3 bases from V and 5 bases from J; bases unmatched to any gene: 10. The CDR3 runs to 16 residues. The CDR3 sequence is CASSSKPGQGVHEQYV. The CDR3 DNA follows: TGCGCCAGCAGCTCGAAACCGGGACAGGGGGTCCACGAGCAGTACGTC.

This clonotype was detected many times. This sequence joins TRBV28 and TRBJ2-4, with D unclear. Trimming took off 2 bases at V and 0 bases at J, with 11 bases between the two ends. The CDR3 is made up of 16 amino acids. CDR1 is MDHEN, CDR2 SYDVKM, per germline. CDR3 loop: CASSLGPNLAKNIQYF. The CDR3 DNA reads as TGTGCCAGCAGTTTAGGGCCAAACTTAGCCAAAAACATTCAGTACTTC.

The table lists this clonotype with many counts. The chain employs TRBV20-1 and TRBJ2-1, with unresolved D. This CDR3 region has 9 residues. Germline CDR1 and CDR2: DFQATT and SNEGSKA (reference sequence). V was trimmed by 3 bases and J by 9 bases, leaving 3 bases between them. DNA for the CDR3: TGCAGTGCTAGCGTTGAGCAGTTCTTC. It is translated as CSASVEQFF.

This clonotype appeared many times. This rearrangement joins TRBV29-1 to TRBJ2-2; D perhaps matches TRBD2 (5 bases). There are 13 residues in the CDR3. V shed 3 bases and J shed 2 bases, with 7 bases lying between them. CDR1 and CDR2 from the germline V gene are SQVTM and ANQGSEA. The CDR3 nucleotides read TGCAGCGTTGATCGGGGAAACACCGGGGAGCTGTTTTTT. Translating it yields CSVDRGNTGELFF.

CDR3 in DNA: TGCGCCAGCAGCGGCGGCGGAGGGAGTTCGGAGACCCAGTACTTC. Translation: CASSGGGGSSETQYF. The chain has TRBV5-1 and TRBJ2-5; tentative D call: TRBD2 (6 bases). The CDR3 is 15 amino acids. In germline, CDR1 is SGHRS, CDR2 YFSETQ. Trimming removed 4 bases from V and 5 bases from J, with 18 bases in between.

This clonotype was recorded a few times. CDR3 region: CASSDQQDADTEAFF. The DNA of the CDR3 is TGTGCCAGCAGCGACCAACAGGACGCAGACACTGAAGCTTTCTTT. The chain uses TRBV9 and TRBJ1-1, with D possibly TRBD1 on 5 matching bases. Trimming stripped 3 bases from V and 3 bases from J, with 15 bases between. Germline lookup yields CDR1 SGDLS and CDR2 YYNGEE. This CDR3 spans 15 amino acids. The full variable domain, rest sourced from reference TRBV9 and TRBJ1-1, is DSGVTQTPKHLITATGQRVTLRCSPRSGDLSVYWYQQSLDQGLQFLIQYYNGEERAKGNILERFSAQQFPDLHSELNLSSLELGDSALYFCASSDQQDADTEAFFGQGTRLTVV.

This clonotype was counted only a few times. The V call is TRBV20-1, the J call TRBJ2-7; no reliable D call. Germline CDR1 is DFQATT and CDR2 is SNEGSKA (reference sequence). V shed 0 bases and J shed 4 bases, with 13 bases lying between them. There are 14 residues in the CDR3. Written as DNA, the CDR3 is TGCAGTGCTAGAGATACGTCCACTCTGTACGAGCAGTACTTC. Protein sequence: CSARDTSTLYEQYF.

This clonotype has ten or more counts. The chain uses TRBV30 and TRBJ2-7; D possibly corresponds to TRBD1 (6 bases). The CDR3 consists of 12 residues. V lost 4 bases to trimming and J lost 3 bases, with 10 bases between them. CDR1 is GTSNPN and CDR2 is SVGIG in the germline V gene (reference sequence). The CDR3 nucleotides read TGTGCCTGGAAACAGGGCGTCTACGAGCAGTACTTC. Translating gives CAWKQGVYEQYF.

Many counts were recorded for this clonotype. The chain links TRBV4-3 to TRBJ2-1; 14 positions match TRBD2. The ends lost 4 bases at V and 2 bases at J; junction bases unmatched: 7. Germline lookup yields CDR1 LGHNA and CDR2 YSLEER. This CDR3 has 18 residues. This CDR3 is CASSPGLAGERTYNEQFF. The CDR3 region has the DNA TGCGCCAGCAGCCCGGGACTAGCGGGAGAGCGGACCTACAATGAGCAGTTCTTC.

This clonotype showed up many times. This rearrangement joins TRBV13 to TRBJ1-1; D is perhaps TRBD1 (6 bases). There are 13 residues in the CDR3. CDR1 is PRHDT and CDR2 is FYEKMQ in the germline V gene (reference sequence). Trimming left V 5 bases short and J 4 bases short, with 11 bases between. CDR3 coding DNA: TGTGCCAGCAGCCTCGGGACATTCACTGAAGCTTTCTTT. Its protein product is CASSLGTFTEAFF.

This clonotype was seen a single time. The chain links TRBV7-9 to TRBJ1-4, with D maybe TRBD1 (5 bases). The ends were cut back, 3 bases at V and 4 bases at J, with 18 bases in the middle. The CDR3 spans 17 residues. The V gene's germline CDR1 is SEHNR and CDR2 FQNEAQ (reference sequence). CDR3 DNA sequence: TGTGCCAGCAGCTTTACAGCGGGACCGACCAGTAATGAAAAACTGTTTTTT. Its translation: CASSFTAGPTSNEKLFF.

Comment on this clonotype: Mismatch with germline at one junction end may stem from a read error. This chain links TRBV3-1 with TRBJ2-7; TRBD2 agrees at 8 bases. The CDR3 has 15 residues. Germline values: CDR1 LGHDT, CDR2 YNNKEL (reference sequence). CDR3 amino acids: CASSPLAGSSYDQYF. In DNA, the CDR3 is TGTGCCAGCAGCCCCTTAGCGGGAAGCTCCTACGATCAGTACTTC.

This clonotype was seen many times. This chain joins TRBV24-1 and TRBJ2-2; 9 positions match TRBD1. Germline lookup yields CDR1 KGHDR and CDR2 SFDVKD. The CDR3 covers 16 residues. V lost 3 bases, J lost 4 bases, and 5 bases stayed unmatched. CDR3 bases: TGTGCCACCAGTGATACCGAACAGGGGGCCACCGGGGAGCTGTTTTTT. Its protein product is CATSDTEQGATGELFF.

This rearrangement joins TRBV7-3 to TRBJ2-3; D is perhaps TRBD1 or TRBD2 (5 bases each). CDR3 length: 17 residues. The V and J ends lost 3 bases and 5 bases respectively, with 21 bases between them. Germline V lookup: CDR1 SGHTA, CDR2 FQGTGA. CDR3 sequence reads: CASSFQGWGSQEDTQYF. The CDR3 bases are TGTGCCAGCAGCTTCCAAGGTTGGGGGAGTCAGGAAGATACGCAGTATTTT.

The V and J genes are TRBV20-1 and TRBJ2-7; TRBD1 might be the D (6 bases). Germline V CDR1 and CDR2: DFQATT, SNEGSKA (reference sequence). This CDR3 comprises 13 residues. Trimming removed 0 bases from V and 0 bases from J, with 6 bases in between. CDR3 sequence: CSARETGSYEQYF. CDR3 DNA sequence: TGCAGTGCTAGAGAGACAGGCTCCTACGAGCAGTACTTC.